The source of this T cell receptor beta chain is a study of blood T cell repertoires in COVID-19. Repertoires were generated with immunoSEQ multiplex PCR, while TCRdb's copy carries only in-frame clones and drops some. The profile covers 200,000 to 250,000 clones, with around 80% appearing a single time and about 7% taken by the ten largest. Looked up from germline, CDR1 is SGHRS and CDR2 is YFSETQ. The CDR3 consists of 15 residues. The V gene end was trimmed by 3 bases and the J gene end by 11 bases; junction bases not matched to a gene: 14. This sequence joins TRBV5-1 and TRBJ1-2; 9 nucleotides align to TRBD1. The clonotype originates from a woman in her seventies with acute or convalescent COVID-19. The specimen was peripheral blood. CDR3 sequence reads: CASSSVAVPTGGYTF. The CDR3 nucleotides are TGCGCCAGCAGCTCAGTTGCAGTACCGACAGGGGGATACACCTTC.